The sequence of this TCR beta chain was determined in a study of blood T cell repertoires in COVID-19 (TCRdb year 2020). Context from the whole study: The collaborator samples originated in the United States, Italy and Spain and spanned the acute and convalescent phases of COVID-19. The repertoires were released in a freely available public database intended as a resource for research on the immune response to SARS-CoV-2. The sample metadata nearly always contained a de-identified subject ID, COVID-19 status, age in years and sex. HLA class I and class II types, where available, came from metadata supplied by the sample provider rather than from assay-based typing. The samples were drawn from the first 160 participants of the ongoing ImmuneRACE study and from 1,200 or so subjects provided by 6 global collaborators. The dataset comprised deeply sampled blood TCRbeta repertoires from subjects exposed to, actively infected with, or recovered from COVID-19. The prospective study material was composed of cDNA or gDNA derived from T cells, B-cell-depleted T cells, or PBMCs. The full study reports these points: The amount of clinical and demographic metadata varied by source and participant and was provided uncurated.

TCRbeta CDR3 regions were amplified from genomic DNA by means of the immunoSEQ Assay, a bias-controlled multiplex PCR. The study's own analysis went as follows. Nucleated cell counts per sample were estimated from amplification of reference gene primers within the assay. Sequence reads were collapsed and filtered to measure the absolute abundance of every unique TCRbeta CDR3 rearrangement. For each sample, productive Simpson clonality was calculated as the square root of Simpson's diversity index across productive rearrangements. The clones in this table, taken by TCRdb from immuneACCESS, are in-frame only. Not every clone is retained; where verified, under half of the shortfall comes from an unresolved V gene, and the cause of the rest is unknown. V and J calls plus clone size are reproduced from that table; the DNA served to infer D and trimming. This sample is represented by about 210,000 clones; roughly 86% of them were singletons. The ten largest clones take up approximately 12% of the sample.

Comment on this clone: Its antigen target is currently unknown. Per-nucleotide qualities are absent, and no much larger clonotype sits a single base away.

Reading from cysteine to phenylalanine, the CDR3 counts 16 amino acids. This entry keeps only the CDR3 DNA: 48 bases, framed from base 1. Here V drops 1 base and J drops 8 bases, and the junction holds 10 bases not matched to any gene. Collaborating institutions collected whole blood in K2EDTA tubes following their own protocols. For TCRbeta analysis, collaborators shipped samples as frozen whole blood, isolated PBMCs, or DNA extracted from either of those sample types. The specimen was peripheral blood. The sequence was obtained from a woman in her 40s with acute or convalescent COVID-19. Recombination connected TRBV5-7 to TRBJ2-1, with 9 bases aligning to TRBD1. TRBV5-7 is annotated as an ORF whose role is uncertain. CDR3 loop: CASSLPPGQGIDEQFF. The bases are TGTGCCAGCAGCTTGCCCCCGGGACAGGGTATTGATGAGCAGTTCTTC.